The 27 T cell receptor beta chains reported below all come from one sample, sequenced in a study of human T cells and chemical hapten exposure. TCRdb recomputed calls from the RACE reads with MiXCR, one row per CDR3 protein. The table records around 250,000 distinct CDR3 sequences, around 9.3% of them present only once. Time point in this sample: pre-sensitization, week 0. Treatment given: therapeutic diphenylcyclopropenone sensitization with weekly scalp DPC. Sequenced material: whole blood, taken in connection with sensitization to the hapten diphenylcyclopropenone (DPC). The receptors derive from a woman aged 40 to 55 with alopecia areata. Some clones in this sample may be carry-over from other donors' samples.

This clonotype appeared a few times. In nucleotides, the CDR3 is TGTGCCAGCAGTTACTCCCGGACAGGGGGGGGAGAGACCCAGTACTTC. This translates into CASSYSRTGGGETQYF. The chain carries TRBV6-2 or TRBV6-3 and TRBJ2-5; the match to TRBD1 covers 10 bases. V shed 0 bases, J shed 4 bases, and the junction held 5 bases outside the gene matches. This CDR3 spans 16 amino acids. Germline V gives CDR1 MNHEY, CDR2 SVGEGT.

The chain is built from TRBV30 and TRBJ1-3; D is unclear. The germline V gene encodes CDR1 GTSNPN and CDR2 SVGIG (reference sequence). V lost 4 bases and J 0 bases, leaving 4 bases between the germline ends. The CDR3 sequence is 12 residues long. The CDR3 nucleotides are TGTGCCTGGACGGCCTCTGGAAACACCATATATTTT. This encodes CAWTASGNTIYF.

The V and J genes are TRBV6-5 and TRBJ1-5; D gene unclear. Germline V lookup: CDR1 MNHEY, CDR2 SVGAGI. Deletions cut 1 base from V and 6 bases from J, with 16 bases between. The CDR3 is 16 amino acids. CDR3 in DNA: TGTGCCAGCAGTTACTTCTCACAAAACCCCTTTCAGCCCCAGCATTTT. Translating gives CASSYFSQNPFQPQHF.

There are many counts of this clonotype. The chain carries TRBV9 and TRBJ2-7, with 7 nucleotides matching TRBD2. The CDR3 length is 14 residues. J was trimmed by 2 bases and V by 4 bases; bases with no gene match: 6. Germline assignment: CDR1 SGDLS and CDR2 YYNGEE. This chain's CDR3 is CASSPLGRAYEQYF. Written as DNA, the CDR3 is TGTGCCAGCAGCCCTTTGGGGAGGGCCTACGAGCAGTACTTC.

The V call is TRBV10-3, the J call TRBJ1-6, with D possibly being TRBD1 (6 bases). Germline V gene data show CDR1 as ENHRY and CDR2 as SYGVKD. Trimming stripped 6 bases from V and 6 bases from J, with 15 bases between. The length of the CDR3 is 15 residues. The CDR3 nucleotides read TGTGCCATCAGGAGAAGACAGGAGCCTAATTCACCCCTCCACTTT. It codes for CAIRRRQEPNSPLHF.

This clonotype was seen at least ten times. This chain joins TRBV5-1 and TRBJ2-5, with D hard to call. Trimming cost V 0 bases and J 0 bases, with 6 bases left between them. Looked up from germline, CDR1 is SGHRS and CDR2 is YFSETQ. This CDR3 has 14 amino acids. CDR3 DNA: TGCGCCAGCAGCTTGGCAGGTCACCAAGAGACCCAGTACTTC. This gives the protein CASSLAGHQETQYF.

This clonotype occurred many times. This CDR3 reads CSARPGGGYEQYF. DNA of the CDR3: TGCAGTGCCCGGCCAGGGGGCGGCTACGAGCAGTACTTC. The V call is TRBV20-1, the J call TRBJ2-7; 8 bases align to TRBD1. V gave up 6 bases and J gave up 3 bases; unmatched junction bases: 7. Looked up from germline, CDR1 is DFQATT and CDR2 is SNEGSKA (reference sequence). This CDR3 comprises 13 residues.

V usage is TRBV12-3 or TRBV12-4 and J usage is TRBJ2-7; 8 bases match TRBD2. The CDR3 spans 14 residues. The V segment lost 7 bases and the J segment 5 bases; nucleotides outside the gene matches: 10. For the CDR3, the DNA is TGTGCCAGCACCCCCAACGGACTAGCAAACGAGCAGTACTTC. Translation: CASTPNGLANEQYF.

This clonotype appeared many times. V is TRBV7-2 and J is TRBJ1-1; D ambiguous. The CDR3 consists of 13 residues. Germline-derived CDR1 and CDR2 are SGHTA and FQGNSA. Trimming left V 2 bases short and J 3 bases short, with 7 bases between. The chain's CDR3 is CASSLISDTEAFF. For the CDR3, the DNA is TGTGCCAGCAGCTTAATTAGCGACACTGAAGCTTTCTTT.

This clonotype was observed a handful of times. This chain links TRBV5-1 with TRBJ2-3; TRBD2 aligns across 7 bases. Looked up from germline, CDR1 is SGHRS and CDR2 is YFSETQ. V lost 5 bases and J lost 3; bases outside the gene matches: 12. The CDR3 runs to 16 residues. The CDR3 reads CASSGGSPFGTDTQYF. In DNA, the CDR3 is TGCGCCAGCAGTGGCGGGAGCCCCTTTGGTACAGATACGCAGTATTTT.

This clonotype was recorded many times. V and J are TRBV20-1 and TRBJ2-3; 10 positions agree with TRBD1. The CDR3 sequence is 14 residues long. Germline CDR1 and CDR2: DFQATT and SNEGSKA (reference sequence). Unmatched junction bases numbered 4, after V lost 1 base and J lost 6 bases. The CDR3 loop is CSARAGTGEDTQYF. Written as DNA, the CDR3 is TGCAGTGCTAGAGCCGGGACAGGGGAGGATACGCAGTATTTT.

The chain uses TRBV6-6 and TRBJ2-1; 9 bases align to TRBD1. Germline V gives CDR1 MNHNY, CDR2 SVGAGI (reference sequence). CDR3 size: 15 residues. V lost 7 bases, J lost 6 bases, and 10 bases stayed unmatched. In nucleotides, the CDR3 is TGTGCCAGCACCCACGGACAGGGGAATTTCAATGAGCAGTTCTTC. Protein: CASTHGQGNFNEQFF.

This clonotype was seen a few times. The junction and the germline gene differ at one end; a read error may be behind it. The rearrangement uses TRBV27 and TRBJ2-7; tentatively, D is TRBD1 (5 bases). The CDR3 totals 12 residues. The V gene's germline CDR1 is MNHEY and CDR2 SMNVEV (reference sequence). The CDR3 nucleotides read TGTGCCAGCAGTTGGGGCAGTGGCCAGCTCATCTTC. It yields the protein CASSWGSGQLIF.

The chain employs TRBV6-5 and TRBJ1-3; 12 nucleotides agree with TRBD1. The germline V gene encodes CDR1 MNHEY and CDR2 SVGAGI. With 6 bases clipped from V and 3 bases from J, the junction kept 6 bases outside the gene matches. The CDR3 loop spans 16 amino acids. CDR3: CASRRGQGAGGNTIYF. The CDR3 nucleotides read TGTGCCAGCAGAAGGGGACAGGGGGCAGGTGGAAACACCATATATTTT.

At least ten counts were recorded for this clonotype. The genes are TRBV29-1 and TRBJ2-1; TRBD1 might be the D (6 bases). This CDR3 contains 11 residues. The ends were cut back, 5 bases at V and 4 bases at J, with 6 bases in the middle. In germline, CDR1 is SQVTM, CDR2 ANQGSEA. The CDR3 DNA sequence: TGCAGCGTTACAGGGTACAATGAGCAGTTCTTC. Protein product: CSVTGYNEQFF.

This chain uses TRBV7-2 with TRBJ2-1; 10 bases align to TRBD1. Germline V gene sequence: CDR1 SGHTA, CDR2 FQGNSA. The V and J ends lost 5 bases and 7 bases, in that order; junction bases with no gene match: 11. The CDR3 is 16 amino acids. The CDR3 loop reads CASSPILRQGANEQFF. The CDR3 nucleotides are TGTGCCAGCAGCCCCATACTCCGACAGGGGGCGAATGAGCAGTTCTTC.

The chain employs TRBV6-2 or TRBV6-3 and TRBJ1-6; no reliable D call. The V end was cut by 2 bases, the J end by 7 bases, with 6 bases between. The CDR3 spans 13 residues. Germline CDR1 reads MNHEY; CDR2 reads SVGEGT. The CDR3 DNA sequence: TGTGCCAGCAGTTACACGGAAAATTCACCCCTCCACTTT. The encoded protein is CASSYTENSPLHF.

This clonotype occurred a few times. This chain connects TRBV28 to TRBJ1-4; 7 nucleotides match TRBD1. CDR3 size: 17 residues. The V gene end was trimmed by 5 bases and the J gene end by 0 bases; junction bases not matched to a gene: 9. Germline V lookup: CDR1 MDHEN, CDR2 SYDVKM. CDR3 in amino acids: CASSTRGSRATNEKLFF. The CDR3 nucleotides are TGTGCCAGCAGTACCAGGGGGTCTCGGGCAACTAATGAAAAACTGTTTTTT.

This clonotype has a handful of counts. The CDR3 DNA reads TGTGCCAGTAAGGTCTCTGGGGCCAACGTCCTGACTTTC. It yields the protein CASKVSGANVLTF. The genes are TRBV19 and TRBJ2-6; D remains ambiguous. Germline CDR1 LNHDA, CDR2 SQIVND (reference sequence). The V and J ends lost 7 bases and 0 bases respectively, with 4 bases between them. The CDR3 has 13 amino acids.

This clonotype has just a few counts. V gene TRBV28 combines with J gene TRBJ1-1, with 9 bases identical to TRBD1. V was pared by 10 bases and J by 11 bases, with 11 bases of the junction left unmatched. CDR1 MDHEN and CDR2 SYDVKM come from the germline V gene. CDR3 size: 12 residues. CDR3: CAISGQGLLAFF. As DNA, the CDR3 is TGTGCCATCTCGGGACAGGGTCTTTTGGCTTTCTTT.

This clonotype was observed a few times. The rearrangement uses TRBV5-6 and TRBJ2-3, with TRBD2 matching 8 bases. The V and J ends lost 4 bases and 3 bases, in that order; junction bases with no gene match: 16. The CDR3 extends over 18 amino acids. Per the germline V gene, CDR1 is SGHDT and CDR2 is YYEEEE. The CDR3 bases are TGTGCCAGCAGCCGTCAGACGGGAGGGCCGTTAGGAACAGATACGCAGTATTTT. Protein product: CASSRQTGGPLGTDTQYF.

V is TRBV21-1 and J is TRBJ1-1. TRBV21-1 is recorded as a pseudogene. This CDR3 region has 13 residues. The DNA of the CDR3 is TGTGCCAGCACCAGGGAGGCGTGGGTTGAAGCTTTCTTT. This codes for CASTREAWVEAFF.

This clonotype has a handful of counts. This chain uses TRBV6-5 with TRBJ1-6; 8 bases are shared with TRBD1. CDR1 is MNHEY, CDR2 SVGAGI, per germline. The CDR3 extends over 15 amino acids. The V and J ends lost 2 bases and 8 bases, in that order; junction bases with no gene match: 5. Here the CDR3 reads CASSYSGQGYSPLHF. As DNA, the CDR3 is TGTGCCAGCAGTTACAGCGGACAGGGCTATTCACCCCTCCACTTT.

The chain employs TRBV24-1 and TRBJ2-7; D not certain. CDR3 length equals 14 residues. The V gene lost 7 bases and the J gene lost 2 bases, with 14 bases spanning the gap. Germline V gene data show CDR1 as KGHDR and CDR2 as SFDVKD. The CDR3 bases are TGTGCCACCAGCCATCCGGACCGAACCTACGAGCAGTACTTC. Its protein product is CATSHPDRTYEQYF.

CDR3 loop: CASSLSGSQGTGELFF. In DNA form, the CDR3 reads TGTGCCAGCAGCTTATCCGGGTCCCAGGGCACCGGGGAGCTGTTTTTT. The chain recombines TRBV7-2 with TRBJ2-2; the D gene is possibly TRBD1 (5 bases). Trimming shortened V by 2 bases and J by 4 bases, and 14 bases separated the two germline ends. Germline V lookup: CDR1 SGHTA, CDR2 FQGNSA. There are 16 residues in the CDR3.

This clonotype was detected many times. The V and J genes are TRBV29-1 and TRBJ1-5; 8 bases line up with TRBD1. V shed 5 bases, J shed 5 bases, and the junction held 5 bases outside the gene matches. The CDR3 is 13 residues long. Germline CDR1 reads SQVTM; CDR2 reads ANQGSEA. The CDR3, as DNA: TGCAGCGTTAGGACAGGGAGCGATCAGCCCCAGCATTTT. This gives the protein CSVRTGSDQPQHF.

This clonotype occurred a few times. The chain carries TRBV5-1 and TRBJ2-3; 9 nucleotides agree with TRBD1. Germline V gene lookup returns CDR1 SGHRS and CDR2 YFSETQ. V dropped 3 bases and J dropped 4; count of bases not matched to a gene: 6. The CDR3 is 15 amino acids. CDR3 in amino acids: CASSSGTGRADTQYF. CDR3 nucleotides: TGCGCCAGCAGCTCCGGGACAGGGAGGGCAGATACGCAGTATTTT.